This TCR beta chain originates from a study of cytomegalovirus exposure and HLA in healthy donors. Study results and caveats: Researchers reported in a later analysis that common viral pathogens appeared linked to several top clusters.

With regard to this clone: Its antigen remains unknown. Germline and junction disagree at one end, which may indicate a read error.

A multiplex PCR was run with 60 Vbeta primers and 13 Jbeta primers. Assay: immunoSEQ multiplex PCR; the TCRdb copy retains only in-frame clones and omits some. The sample lists some 200,000 clones, 80% to 85% occurring once. The CDR3 runs 13 residues. Germline values: CDR1 SSHAT, CDR2 FNYEAQ (reference sequence). The chain uses TRBV7-7 and TRBJ2-7; weak D call: TRBD1 (5 bases). Sequencing was performed on PBMCs. The sequence was obtained from a boy aged 2-15 years in good health and CMV-seronegative. CDR3 protein: CASSAQTDYEQYF. The CDR3 DNA sequence: TGTGCTAGCAGCGCTCAGACAGATTACGAGCAGTACTTC.